These 3 T cell receptor beta chains were all obtained from the same sample, sequenced in a study of T cell repertoires in cytomegalovirus infection. No antigen has been identified for these receptors. Each CDR3 protein gets one entry after TCRdb re-called the reads with MiXCR. Among 680,000 or so distinct CDR3 sequences listed, around 32% were seen once. This sample comprised cultured PBMCs, obtained from culture after CMV antigen stimulation. The source is a human donor in good health (CMV status not recorded). Some clones in this sample may be carry-over from other donors' samples.

The J gene is TRBJ2-6, the V gene TRBV2; D is possibly TRBD1 (6 bases). From germline, CDR1 is SNHLY and CDR2 FYNNEI. Trimming left V 5 bases short and J 2 bases short, with 10 bases between. This CDR3 is 15 amino acids long. The CDR3 loop reads CASSQDRTGANVLTF. CDR3 bases: TGTGCCAGCAGTCAAGACAGGACTGGGGCCAACGTCCTGACTTTC.

This rearrangement joins TRBV6-1 to TRBJ2-3; unclear D gene. This CDR3 is 14 amino acids long. The V and J ends lost 2 bases and 0 bases respectively, with 6 bases between them. Germline assignment: CDR1 MNHNS and CDR2 SASEGT. The CDR3 region is CASSEQRSTDTQYF. The CDR3 DNA is TGTGCCAGCAGTGAACAAAGGAGCACAGATACGCAGTATTTT.

This clonotype was detected many times. The chain is built from TRBV7-9 and TRBJ2-3; 8 nucleotides align to TRBD1. This CDR3 spans 14 amino acids. Looked up from germline, CDR1 is SEHNR and CDR2 is FQNEAQ (reference sequence). J was trimmed by 4 bases and V by 5 bases; bases with no gene match: 5. CDR3 sequence (DNA): TGTGCCAGCAGCCAGGACAGGGCGGCAGATACGCAGTATTTT. Amino acid sequence: CASSQDRAADTQYF.